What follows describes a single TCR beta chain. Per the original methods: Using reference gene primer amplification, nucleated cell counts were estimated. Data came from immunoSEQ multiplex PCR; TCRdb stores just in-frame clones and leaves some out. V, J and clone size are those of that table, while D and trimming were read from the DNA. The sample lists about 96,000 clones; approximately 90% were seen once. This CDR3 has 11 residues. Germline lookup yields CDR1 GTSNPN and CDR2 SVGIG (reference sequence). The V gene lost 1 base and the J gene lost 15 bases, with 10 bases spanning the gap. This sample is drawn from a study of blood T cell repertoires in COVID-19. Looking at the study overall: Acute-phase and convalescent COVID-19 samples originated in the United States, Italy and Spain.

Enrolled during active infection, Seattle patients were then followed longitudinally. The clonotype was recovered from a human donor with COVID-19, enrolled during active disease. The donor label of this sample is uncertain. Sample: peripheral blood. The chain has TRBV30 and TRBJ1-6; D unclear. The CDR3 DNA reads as TGTGCCTGGAGTGCTCGAGAACTCCTCCACTTT. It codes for CAWSARELLHF.